A selection of T cell receptor beta chains follows, all from one sample in a study of CD8+ T cells in alopecia areata. Assay: immunoSEQ multiplex PCR; the TCRdb copy retains only in-frame clones and omits some. The sample has about 180,000 clones, less than 80% seen once. The source material was CD8+ T cells sorted from blood, sampled at week 0. The receptors originated from a human donor with alopecia areata. Both conserved end residues are trimmed from each CDR3. A D gene is named only where the DNA matches it firmly.

>TRBV10-3|TRBJ2-7|-
AISDSYEQY
>TRBV2|TRBJ1-1|-
ASSMIGEMNTEAF
>TRBV29-1|TRBJ2-5|-
SVEPVGRETQY
>TRBV11-2|TRBJ1-2|TRBD1
ASSLEWGTGGRYGYT
>TRBV2|TRBJ1-3|-
ASSEAGTFGNTIY
>TRBV29-1|TRBJ1-1|-
SVPGGWNTEAF
>TRBV7-9|TRBJ1-6|-
ASSPGTKDGSPLH
>TRBV29-1|TRBJ1-5|TRBD1
SALTGEGNQPQH
>TRBV5-1|TRBJ2-7|-
ASSLVPESYEQY
>TRBV5-1|TRBJ1-1|-
ASSLVAGTEAF
>TRBV30|TRBJ1-1|-
DLQCMGSEGEAF
>TRBV6-5|TRBJ1-2|-
ASSYPTGRGYGYT
>TRBV27|TRBJ2-7|-
ASSLSISGDEQY
>TRBV4-2|TRBJ1-6|-
ASSHPPISSPLH
>TRBV7-8|TRBJ1-5|-
ASSLGGWNQPQH
>TRBV13|TRBJ1-2|TRBD1
ASSPGTATNYYGYT
>TRBV29-1|TRBJ2-3|TRBD2
SVEIAGAGDTQY
>TRBV29-1|TRBJ2-5|-
SVNAEGIETQY
>TRBV10-2|TRBJ2-1|-
ASSEGRSYNEQF
>TRBV11-2|TRBJ1-1|-
ASSPDFLVGRNTEAF
>TRBV10-2|TRBJ1-1|TRBD1
ASSGIDRGTEAF
>TRBV29-1|TRBJ2-1|-
SVEGWRGGYNEQF
>TRBV19|TRBJ2-1|-
ASSGVEQF
>TRBV5-1|TRBJ2-1|-
ASSQRKDEQF
>TRBV11-2|TRBJ2-5|-
ASSPVRGRETQY
>TRBV7-2|TRBJ2-4|-
ASSPLFGAKNIQY
>TRBV6-1|TRBJ2-6|-
ASAEGTTGANVLT
>TRBV19|TRBJ1-6|-
ASSTKDGIFLLH
>TRBV7-8|TRBJ2-5|TRBD2
ASSSISGGGETQY
>TRBV19|TRBJ2-3|-
ASRYGYGDTQY
>TRBV7-2|TRBJ1-5|-
ASSLTGFSQPQH
>TRBV20-1|TRBJ2-1|-
SARGGNEQF
>TRBV7-2|TRBJ2-1|-
ASSLRWAGGVYNEQF
>TRBV5-1|TRBJ2-7|-
ASSLGENPYEQY
>TRBV5-6|TRBJ2-5|-
ASTVKETQY
>TRBV30|TRBJ2-1|-
AWSENEQF
>TRBV7-9|TRBJ2-7|TRBD1
ASRPMDRDEQY
>TRBV2|TRBJ2-2|-
ASNPRHNTGELF
>TRBV15|TRBJ2-2|TRBD1
ATSRDYDRGPNTGELF
>TRBV28|TRBJ2-3|-
ASTLEGRVEDTQY
>TRBV4-1|TRBJ1-6|-
ASSQGDSPLH